This T cell receptor (beta chain) appears in the sequencing data of a study of cytomegalovirus exposure and HLA in healthy donors. Study details: In an early release, HLA-typed donors contributed tens of millions of unique TCR sequences.

V shed 1 base and J 2 bases; nucleotides not matched to a gene: 6. The germline gives CDR1 SGHVS, CDR2 FNYEAQ. The CDR3 runs to 16 residues. 13 Jbeta primers and 60 Vbeta primers were used for the PCR. Assay: immunoSEQ multiplex PCR; the TCRdb copy retains only in-frame clones and omits some. The data hold roughly 180,000 clones, with about three quarters observed a single time. Input material: PBMCs. The sequence was obtained from a female donor in good health and CMV-seronegative. The chain has TRBV7-6 and TRBJ2-7; TRBD2 matches 9 bases. CDR3: CASSLGAGGRPYEQYF. CDR3 nucleotides: TGTGCCAGCAGCTTAGGAGCGGGGGGAAGACCCTACGAGCAGTACTTC.